This T cell receptor beta chain was recovered during a study of memory CD4+ T cells and cytomegalovirus serostatus. Germline CDR1 SGHVS, CDR2 FQNEAQ. V was pared by 5 bases and J by 4 bases, with 7 bases of the junction left unmatched. CDR3 size: 14 residues. Single viable CD3+CD4+CD8-CD45RO+ cells were sorted as the memory CD4+ T cells. Data came from immunoSEQ multiplex PCR; TCRdb stores just in-frame clones and leaves some out. The sample lists approximately 92,000 clones; 75% to 90% were seen once. The chain uses TRBV7-8 and TRBJ1-1, with TRBD1 identical over 7 bases. The TCR comes from an adult in good health and CMV-seropositive. The sample taken for sequencing was memory CD4+ T cells from blood. The CDR3 DNA sequence: TGTGCCAGCAGCCGAAGACAGGGATTCACTGAAGCTTTCTTT. This gives the protein CASSRRQGFTEAFF.